This T cell receptor beta chain was retrieved from a study of blood T cell repertoires in COVID-19. Study summary: From T cells, B-cell-depleted T cells, or PBMCs came the material, which was cDNA or gDNA.

V lost 4 bases and J lost 1; bases outside the gene matches: 10. The CDR3 consists of 18 residues. Germline V lookup: CDR1 LGHNA, CDR2 YSLEER. The repertoire was sequenced with immunoSEQ multiplex PCR; TCRdb's copy has only in-frame clones and lacks some. The data hold approximately 120,000 clones, with 60% to 85% observed a single time. The J gene is TRBJ1-3, the V gene TRBV4-3, with TRBD1 identical over 10 bases. The source is a human donor in a cohort sampled during active or convalescent COVID-19. Sequenced: peripheral blood. CDR3 sequence reads: CASSPVGQGFGSGNTIYF. CDR3 coding DNA: TGCGCCAGCAGCCCAGTGGGACAGGGGTTTGGGTCTGGAAACACCATATATTTT.